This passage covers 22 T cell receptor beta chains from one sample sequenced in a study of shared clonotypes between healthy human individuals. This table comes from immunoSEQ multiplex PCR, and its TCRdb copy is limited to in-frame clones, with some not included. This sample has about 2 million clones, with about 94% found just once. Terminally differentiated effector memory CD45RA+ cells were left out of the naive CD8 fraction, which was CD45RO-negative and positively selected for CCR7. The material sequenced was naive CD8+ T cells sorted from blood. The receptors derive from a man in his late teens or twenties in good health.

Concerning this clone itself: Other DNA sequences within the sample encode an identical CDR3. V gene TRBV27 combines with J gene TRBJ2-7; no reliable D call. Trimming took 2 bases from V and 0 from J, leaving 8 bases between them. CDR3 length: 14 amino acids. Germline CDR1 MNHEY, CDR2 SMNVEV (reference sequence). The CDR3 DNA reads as TGTGCCAGCAGTTTAGCGGTAAGCTCCTACGAGCAGTACTTC. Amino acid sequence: CASSLAVSSYEQYF.

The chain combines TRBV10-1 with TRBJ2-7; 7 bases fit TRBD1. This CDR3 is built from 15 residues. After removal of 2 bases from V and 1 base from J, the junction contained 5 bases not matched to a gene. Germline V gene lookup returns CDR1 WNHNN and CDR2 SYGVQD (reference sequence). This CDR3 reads CASSESRGLSYEQYF. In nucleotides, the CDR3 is TGCGCCAGCAGTGAGAGCAGGGGGTTATCCTACGAGCAGTACTTC.

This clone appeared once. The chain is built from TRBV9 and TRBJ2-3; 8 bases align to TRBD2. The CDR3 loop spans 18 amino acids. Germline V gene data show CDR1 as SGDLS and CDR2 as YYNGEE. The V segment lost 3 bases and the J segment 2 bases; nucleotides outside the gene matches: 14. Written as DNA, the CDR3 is TGTGCCAGCAGCGATCCGGGAGGGACCGAAAAATACACAGATACGCAGTATTTT. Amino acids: CASSDPGGTEKYTDTQYF.

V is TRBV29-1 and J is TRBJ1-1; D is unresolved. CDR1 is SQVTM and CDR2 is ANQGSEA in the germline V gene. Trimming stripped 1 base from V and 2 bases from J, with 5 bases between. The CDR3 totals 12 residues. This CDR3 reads CSVEVGNTEAFF. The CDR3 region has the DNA TGCAGCGTTGAAGTGGGCAACACTGAAGCTTTCTTT.

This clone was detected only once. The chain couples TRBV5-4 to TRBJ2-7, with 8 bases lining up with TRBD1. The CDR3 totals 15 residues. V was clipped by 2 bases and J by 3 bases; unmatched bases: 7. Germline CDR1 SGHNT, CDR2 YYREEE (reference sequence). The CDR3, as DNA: TGTGCCAGCAGCTTCTTGGACAGGGAAGACTACGAGCAGTACTTC. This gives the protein CASSFLDREDYEQYF.

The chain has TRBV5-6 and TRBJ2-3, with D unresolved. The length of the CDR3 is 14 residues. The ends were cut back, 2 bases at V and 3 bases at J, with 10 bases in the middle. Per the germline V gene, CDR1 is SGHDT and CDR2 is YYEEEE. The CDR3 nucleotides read TGTGCCAGCAGCTTTTTGGCTCGGACAGATACGCAGTATTTT. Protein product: CASSFLARTDTQYF.

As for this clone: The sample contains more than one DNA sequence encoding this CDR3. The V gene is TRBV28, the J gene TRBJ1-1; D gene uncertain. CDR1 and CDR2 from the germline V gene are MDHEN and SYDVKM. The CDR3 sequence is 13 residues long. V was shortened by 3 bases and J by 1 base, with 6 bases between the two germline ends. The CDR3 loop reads CASSFRGNTEAFF. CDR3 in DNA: TGTGCCAGCAGTTTCCGGGGGAACACTGAAGCTTTCTTT.

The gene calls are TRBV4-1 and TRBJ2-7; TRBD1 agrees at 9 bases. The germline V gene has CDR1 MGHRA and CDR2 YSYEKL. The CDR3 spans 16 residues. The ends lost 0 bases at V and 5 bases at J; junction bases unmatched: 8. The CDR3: CASSQEAGTGLHEQYF. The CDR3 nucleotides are TGCGCCAGCAGCCAAGAAGCCGGGACAGGGCTCCACGAGCAGTACTTC.

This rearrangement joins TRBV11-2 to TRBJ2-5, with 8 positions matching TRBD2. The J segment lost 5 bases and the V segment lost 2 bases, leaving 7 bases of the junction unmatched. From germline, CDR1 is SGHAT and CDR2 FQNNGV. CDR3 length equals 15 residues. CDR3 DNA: TGTGCCAGCAGCTTAACGGGACTAGTTAGTGAGACCCAGTACTTC. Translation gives CASSLTGLVSETQYF. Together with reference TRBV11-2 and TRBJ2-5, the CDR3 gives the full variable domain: EAGVAQSPRYKIIEKRQSVAFWCNPISGHATLYWYQQILGQGPKLLIQFQNNGVVDDSQLPKDRFSAERLKGVDSTLKIQPAKLEDSAVYLCASSLTGLVSETQYFGPGTRLLVL.

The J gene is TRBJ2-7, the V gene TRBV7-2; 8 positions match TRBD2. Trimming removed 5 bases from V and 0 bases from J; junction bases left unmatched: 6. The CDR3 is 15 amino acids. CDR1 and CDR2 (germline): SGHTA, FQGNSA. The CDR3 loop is CASSALAGFSYEQYF. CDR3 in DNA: TGTGCCAGCAGCGCCCTAGCGGGTTTCTCCTACGAGCAGTACTTC.

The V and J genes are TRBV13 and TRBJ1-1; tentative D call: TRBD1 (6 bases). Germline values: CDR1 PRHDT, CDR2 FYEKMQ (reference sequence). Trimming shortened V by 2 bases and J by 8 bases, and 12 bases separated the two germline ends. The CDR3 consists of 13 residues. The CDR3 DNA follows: TGTGCCAGCAGCTTATCTACAGGGAAAGAAGCTTTCTTT. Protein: CASSLSTGKEAFF.

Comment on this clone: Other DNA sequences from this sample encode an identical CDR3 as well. CDR3 residues: CASSLQGAYEQYF. Here the CDR3 DNA reads TGTGCCAGCAGCCTACAGGGGGCCTACGAGCAGTACTTC. V and J are TRBV11-2 and TRBJ2-7, with TRBD1 matching over 8 bases. In germline, CDR1 is SGHAT, CDR2 FQNNGV. The J segment lost 2 bases and the V segment lost 5 bases, leaving 2 bases of the junction unmatched. The CDR3 consists of 13 residues.

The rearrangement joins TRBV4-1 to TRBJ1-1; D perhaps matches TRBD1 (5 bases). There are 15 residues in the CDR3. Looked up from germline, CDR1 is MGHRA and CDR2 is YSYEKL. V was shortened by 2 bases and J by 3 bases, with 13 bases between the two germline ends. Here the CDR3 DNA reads TGCGCCAGCAGCCAACCTATAGTGGGGGACACTGAAGCTTTCTTT. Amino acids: CASSQPIVGDTEAFF.

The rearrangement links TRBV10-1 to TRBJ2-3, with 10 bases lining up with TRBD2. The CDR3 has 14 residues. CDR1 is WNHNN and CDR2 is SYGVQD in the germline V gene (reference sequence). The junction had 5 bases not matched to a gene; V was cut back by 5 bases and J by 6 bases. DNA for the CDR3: TGCGCCAGCAGTCCTAGCGGGAGAGGCGATACGCAGTATTTT. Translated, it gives CASSPSGRGDTQYF.

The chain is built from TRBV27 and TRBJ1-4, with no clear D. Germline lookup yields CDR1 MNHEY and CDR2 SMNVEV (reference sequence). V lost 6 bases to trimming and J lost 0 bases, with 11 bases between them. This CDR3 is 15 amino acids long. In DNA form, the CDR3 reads TGTGCCAGCAGATCCCTCCTAACAACTAATGAAAAACTGTTTTTT. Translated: CASRSLLTTNEKLFF.

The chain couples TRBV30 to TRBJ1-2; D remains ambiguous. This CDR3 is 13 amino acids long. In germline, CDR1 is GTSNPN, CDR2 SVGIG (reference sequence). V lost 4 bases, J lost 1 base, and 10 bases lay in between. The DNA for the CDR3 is TGTGCCTGGATGGGTCTCATTAACTATGGCTACACCTTC. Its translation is CAWMGLINYGYTF.

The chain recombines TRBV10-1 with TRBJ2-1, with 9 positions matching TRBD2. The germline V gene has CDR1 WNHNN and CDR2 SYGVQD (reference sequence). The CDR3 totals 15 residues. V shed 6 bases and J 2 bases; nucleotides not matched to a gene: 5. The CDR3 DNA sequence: TGCGCCAGCAGCATAGCGGGGGCTACCTACAATGAGCAGTTCTTC. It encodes CASSIAGATYNEQFF.

The CDR3 protein is CASSLIIFRDSQYF. CDR3 coding DNA: TGTGCCAGCAGCTTGATTATATTTCGGGACTCGCAGTATTTT. This chain links TRBV5-6 with TRBJ2-3, with D possibly matching TRBD2 (6 bases). Looked up from germline, CDR1 is SGHDT and CDR2 is YYEEEE. The CDR3 extends over 14 amino acids. Between the trimmed V and J ends, which lost 1 base and 10 bases, there was a span of 16 bases.

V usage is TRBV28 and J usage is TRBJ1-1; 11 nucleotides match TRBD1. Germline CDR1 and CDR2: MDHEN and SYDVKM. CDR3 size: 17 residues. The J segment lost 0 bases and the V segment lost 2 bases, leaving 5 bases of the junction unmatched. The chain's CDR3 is CASSLIWDRGMNTEAFF. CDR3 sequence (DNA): TGTGCCAGCAGTTTAATATGGGACAGGGGGATGAACACTGAAGCTTTCTTT. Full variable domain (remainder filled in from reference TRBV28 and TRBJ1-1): DVKVTQSSRYLVKRTGEKVFLECVQDMDHENMFWYRQDPGLGLRLIYFSYDVKMKEKGDIPEGYSVSREKKERFSLILESASTNQTSMYLCASSLIWDRGMNTEAFFGQGTRLTVV.

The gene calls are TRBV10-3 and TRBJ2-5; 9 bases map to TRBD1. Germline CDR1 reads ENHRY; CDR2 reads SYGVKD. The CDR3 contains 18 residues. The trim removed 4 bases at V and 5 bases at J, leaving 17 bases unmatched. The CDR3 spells CAISVIPDRGLTGETQYF. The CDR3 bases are TGTGCCATCAGTGTAATTCCGGACAGGGGTCTCACGGGGGAGACCCAGTACTTC.

CDR3 loop: CASSFSSGRITYEQYF. Here the CDR3 DNA reads TGTGCCAGCAGTTTTTCCAGCGGGAGGATCACCTACGAGCAGTACTTC. The chain has TRBV27 and TRBJ2-7; 9 nucleotides line up with TRBD2. This CDR3 region has 16 residues. V shed 3 bases, J shed 2 bases, and the junction held 8 bases outside the gene matches. Per germline, CDR1 MNHEY and CDR2 SMNVEV (reference sequence).

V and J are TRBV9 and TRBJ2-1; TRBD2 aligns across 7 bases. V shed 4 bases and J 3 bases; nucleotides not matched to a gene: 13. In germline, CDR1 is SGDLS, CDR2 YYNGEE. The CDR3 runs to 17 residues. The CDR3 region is CASSPGDASGRYNEQFF. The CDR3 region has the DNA TGTGCCAGCAGCCCCGGGGATGCTAGCGGCCGCTACAATGAGCAGTTCTTC.